This T cell receptor (beta chain) was sequenced for a study of blood T cell repertoires in COVID-19. Study context: T cells, B-cell-depleted T cells, or PBMCs provided the cDNA or gDNA that served as material.

The CDR3 runs to 15 residues. CDR1 and CDR2 (germline): SGHRS, YFSETQ. V lost 2 bases and J lost 0; bases outside the gene matches: 2. Methods used by the authors: Estimates of nucleated cell counts were drawn from the amplification of reference gene primers. Measured with immunoSEQ multiplex PCR; TCRdb has only the in-frame clones, and not every one. For V, J and clone size, that table is used; D and trimming come from the DNA. The sample has roughly 290,000 clones, 80% to 90% seen once; the top ten hold less than 2.5%. This clone was seen a single time. This TCR came from a man aged 25 to 40 who had recovered from COVID-19. Sequencing used PBMCs or T cells enriched from blood (not recorded which). The chain uses TRBV5-1 and TRBJ2-1, with 7 nucleotides matching TRBD1. The CDR3 region is CASSLRTGSYNEQFF. CDR3 DNA sequence: TGCGCCAGCAGCTTAAGGACAGGCTCCTACAATGAGCAGTTCTTC.